This TCR beta chain was observed in a study of T cells after yellow fever vaccination. Via MiXCR, TCRdb re-called the 5' RACE reads, giving one row per CDR3 protein. The sample carries roughly 500,000 distinct CDR3 sequences, less than 20% recorded once. Regarding the study as a whole: Researchers report a weaker secondary response that nonetheless peaked faster, day 5 versus 15.

The germline gives CDR1 SGHRS, CDR2 YFSETQ. Trimming took 4 bases from V and 3 from J; bases not matched to a gene: 6. CDR3 size: 15 residues. A remark on this clonotype: The antigen is undetermined.

This specimen was PBMCs, taken 15 days after the yellow fever booster vaccination. This clonotype originated in a man in his thirties or forties who received the YFV17D yellow fever vaccine. V gene TRBV5-1 combines with J gene TRBJ2-3; 9 bases match TRBD1. CDR3: CASSRGTGSTDTQYF. The DNA for the CDR3 is TGCGCCAGCAGCCGGGGGACAGGGTCGACAGATACGCAGTATTTT.